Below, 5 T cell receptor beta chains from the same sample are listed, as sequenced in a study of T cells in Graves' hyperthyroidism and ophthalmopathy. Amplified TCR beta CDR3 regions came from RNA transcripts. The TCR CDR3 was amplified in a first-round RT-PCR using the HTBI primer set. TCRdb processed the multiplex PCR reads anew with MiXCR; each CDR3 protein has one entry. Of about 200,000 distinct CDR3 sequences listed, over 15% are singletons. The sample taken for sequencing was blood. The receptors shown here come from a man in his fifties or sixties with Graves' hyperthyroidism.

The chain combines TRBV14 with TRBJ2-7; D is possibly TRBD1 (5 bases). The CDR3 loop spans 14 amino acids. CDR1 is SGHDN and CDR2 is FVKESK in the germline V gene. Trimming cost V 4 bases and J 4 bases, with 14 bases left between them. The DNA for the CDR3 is TGTGCCAGCAGCCGTAGGGGTAGCCTTTACGAGCAGTACTTC. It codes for CASSRRGSLYEQYF.

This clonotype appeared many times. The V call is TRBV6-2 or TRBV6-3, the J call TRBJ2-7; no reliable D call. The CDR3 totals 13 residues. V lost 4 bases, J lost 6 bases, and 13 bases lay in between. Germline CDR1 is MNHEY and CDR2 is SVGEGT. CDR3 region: CASSFLRGLEQYF. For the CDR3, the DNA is TGTGCCAGCAGTTTCCTCCGCGGCCTCGAGCAGTACTTC.

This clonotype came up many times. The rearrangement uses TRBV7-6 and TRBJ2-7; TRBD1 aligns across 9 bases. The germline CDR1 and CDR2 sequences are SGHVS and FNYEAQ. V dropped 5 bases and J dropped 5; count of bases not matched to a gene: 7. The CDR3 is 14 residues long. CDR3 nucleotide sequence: TGTGCCAGCAGCAAAGGACAGGGGACGGACGAGCAGTACTTC. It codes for CASSKGQGTDEQYF.

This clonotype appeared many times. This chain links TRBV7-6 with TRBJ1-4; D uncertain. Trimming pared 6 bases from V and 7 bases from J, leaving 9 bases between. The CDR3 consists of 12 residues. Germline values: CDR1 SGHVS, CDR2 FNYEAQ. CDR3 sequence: CASSREGEKLFF. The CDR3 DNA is TGTGCCAGCAGTAGAGAAGGTGAAAAACTGTTTTTT.

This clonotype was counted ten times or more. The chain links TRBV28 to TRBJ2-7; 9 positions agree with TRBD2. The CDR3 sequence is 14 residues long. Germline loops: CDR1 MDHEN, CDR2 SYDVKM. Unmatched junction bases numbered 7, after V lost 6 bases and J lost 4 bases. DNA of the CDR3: TGTGCCAGCAGAATGATAGCGGGAGCTTACGAGCAGTACTTC. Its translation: CASRMIAGAYEQYF.